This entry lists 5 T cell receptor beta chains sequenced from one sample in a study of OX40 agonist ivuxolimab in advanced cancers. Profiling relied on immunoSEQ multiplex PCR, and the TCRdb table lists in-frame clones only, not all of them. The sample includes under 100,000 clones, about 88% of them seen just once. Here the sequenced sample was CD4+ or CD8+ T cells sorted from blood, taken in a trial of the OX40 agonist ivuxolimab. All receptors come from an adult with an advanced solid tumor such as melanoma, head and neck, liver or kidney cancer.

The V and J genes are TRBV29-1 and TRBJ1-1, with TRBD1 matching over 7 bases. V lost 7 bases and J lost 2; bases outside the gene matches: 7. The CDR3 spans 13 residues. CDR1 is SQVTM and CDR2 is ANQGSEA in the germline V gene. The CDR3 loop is CSARTGGNTEAFF. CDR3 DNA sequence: TGCAGCGCCCGGACAGGTGGAAACACTGAAGCTTTCTTT.

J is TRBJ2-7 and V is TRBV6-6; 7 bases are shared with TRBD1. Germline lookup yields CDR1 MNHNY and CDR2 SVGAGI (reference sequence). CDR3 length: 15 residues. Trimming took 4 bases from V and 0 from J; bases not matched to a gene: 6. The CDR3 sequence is CASSLDRPPSYEQYF. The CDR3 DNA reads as TGTGCCAGCAGTTTGGACAGGCCTCCCTCCTACGAGCAGTACTTC.

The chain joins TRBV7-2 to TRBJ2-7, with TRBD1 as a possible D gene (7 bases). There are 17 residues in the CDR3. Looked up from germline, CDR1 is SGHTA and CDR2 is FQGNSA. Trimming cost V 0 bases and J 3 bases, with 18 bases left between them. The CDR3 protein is CASSLASGGTEGYEQYF. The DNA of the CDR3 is TGTGCCAGCAGCTTAGCCTCAGGGGGGACAGAGGGCTACGAGCAGTACTTC.

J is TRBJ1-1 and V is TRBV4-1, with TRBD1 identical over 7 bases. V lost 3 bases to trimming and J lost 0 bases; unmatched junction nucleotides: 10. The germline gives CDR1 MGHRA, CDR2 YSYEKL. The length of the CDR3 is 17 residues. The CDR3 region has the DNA TGCGCCAGCAGCCATAGGACACAGGGGTCACTGAACACTGAAGCTTTCTTT. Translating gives CASSHRTQGSLNTEAFF.

The CDR3 loop is CASSILRSSYNSPLHF. CDR3 DNA: TGTGCCAGTAGTATTCTCAGGAGCTCCTATAATTCACCCCTCCACTTT. This chain connects TRBV19 to TRBJ1-6; no clear D gene. V was pared by 3 bases and J by 0 bases, with 9 bases between. This CDR3 is 16 amino acids long. In germline, CDR1 is LNHDA, CDR2 SQIVND (reference sequence).